Listed here are 10 T cell receptor beta chains from one sample, sequenced in a study of T-cell reconstitution after alpha-beta-depleted transplantation in children. Unique molecular identifiers were incorporated when the TCRbeta library was constructed. TCRdb re-called the PCR reads through MiXCR, storing one row per CDR3 protein. The sample contains about 830,000 distinct CDR3 sequences, about 16% of which appear only once. Here the sequenced sample was PBMCs, mostly from graft donor cells, taken 360 days after TCRalphabeta/CD19-depleted stem cell transplant. The receptors shown here come from a male patient younger than 18 who had a stem cell transplant for acute lymphoblastic leukemia, so the T cells may come from the graft donor.

The chain carries TRBV5-6 and TRBJ2-2, with 7 bases matching TRBD1. CDR1 SGHDT and CDR2 YYEEEE come from the germline V gene. The CDR3 contains 15 residues. The J segment lost 6 bases and the V segment lost 0 bases, leaving 5 bases of the junction unmatched. In DNA, the CDR3 is TGTGCCAGCAGCTTGGCAGGGGGAACGTCCGGGGAGCTGTTTTTT. Translating it yields CASSLAGGTSGELFF.

The table lists this clonotype with a few counts. This rearrangement joins TRBV5-1 to TRBJ1-1, with D hard to call. The CDR3 extends over 14 amino acids. Trimming left V 4 bases short and J 5 bases short, with 15 bases between. Germline CDR1 reads SGHRS; CDR2 reads YFSETQ. In DNA form, the CDR3 reads TGCGCCAGCAGCCGTGGACCCCTAGGGACTGAAGCTTTCTTT. It is translated as CASSRGPLGTEAFF.

This clonotype came up a few times. The rearrangement joins TRBV7-7 to TRBJ2-2; 9 bases are shared with TRBD2. The CDR3 covers 16 residues. V trimming: 6 bases; J trimming: 3 bases; junction bases outside the gene matches: 8. Germline V gene data show CDR1 as SSHAT and CDR2 as FNYEAQ (reference sequence). The CDR3 spells CASRQTSGTHTGELFF. The CDR3 nucleotides are TGTGCCAGCAGGCAGACTAGCGGTACTCACACCGGGGAGCTGTTTTTT.

This clonotype was detected only a few times. V usage is TRBV29-1 and J usage is TRBJ2-7; maybe TRBD1 (5 bases). The CDR3 is 13 residues long. V was cut by 3 bases and J by 2 bases, with 11 bases left in between. Germline CDR1 SQVTM, CDR2 ANQGSEA. The DNA for the CDR3 is TGCAGCGTTGATAAGGCAGGGACCTACGAGCAGTACTTC. The encoded protein is CSVDKAGTYEQYF.

The genes are TRBV5-6 and TRBJ2-3; TRBD2 matches 11 bases. From germline, CDR1 is SGHDT and CDR2 YYEEEE. The CDR3 length is 16 residues. Losses at the gene ends were 0 bases for V and 4 bases for J; bases not matched to a gene: 4. As DNA, the CDR3 is TGTGCCAGCAGCTTGGCCCCTAGCGGGAGGCCAGATACGCAGTATTTT. Protein product: CASSLAPSGRPDTQYF.

This clonotype was recorded a few times. V gene TRBV12-3 or TRBV12-4 combines with J gene TRBJ2-7; tentatively, D is TRBD2 (8 bases). The CDR3 totals 15 residues. The germline V and J ends were trimmed by 3 bases and 5 bases, with 17 bases remaining between them. The CDR3 here is CASSFGRGRAHEQYF. The CDR3 DNA is TGTGCCAGCAGTTTCGGGAGGGGGCGCGCCCACGAGCAGTACTTC.

A word on this clonotype: The CDR3 end shows no conserved phenylalanine or tryptophan, and so a read error is likely. This chain joins TRBV5-1 and TRBJ2-7; D remains ambiguous. V lost 4 bases, J lost 2 bases, and 13 bases lay in between. The germline gives CDR1 SGHRS, CDR2 YFSETQ. CDR3 length: 14 amino acids. The CDR3 DNA reads as TGCGCCAGCAGCCCCGGTGGGGTGGCCTACGAGCAGTACTCC. It specifies CASSPGGVAYEQYS.

This clonotype has only a few counts. The V call is TRBV7-3, the J call TRBJ2-2; 14 bases fit TRBD2. Trimming removed 1 base from V and 7 bases from J; junction bases left unmatched: 5. CDR1 and CDR2 from the germline V gene are SGHTA and FQGTGA. The CDR3 contains 17 residues. DNA for the CDR3: TGTGCCAGCAGCTTAAGACTAGCGGGAGGGCCGAGCGGGGAGCTGTTTTTT. It encodes CASSLRLAGGPSGELFF.

V usage is TRBV12-3 or TRBV12-4 and J usage is TRBJ2-7, with D tentatively TRBD2 (5 bases). This CDR3 comprises 15 residues. The V and J ends lost 3 bases and 6 bases respectively, with 18 bases between them. CDR3 in DNA: TGTGCCAGCAGTTTCCCCGGACTGGAACGGGGCGAGCAGTACTTC. Translating gives CASSFPGLERGEQYF.

This clonotype was recorded a few times. This sequence joins TRBV6-4 and TRBJ2-6, with 9 bases identical to TRBD1. V gave up 6 bases and J gave up 2 bases; unmatched junction bases: 11. CDR1 and CDR2 (germline): MRHNA, SNTAGT. The CDR3 runs 18 residues. CDR3 sequence: CASSLRPQGATGANVLTF. The CDR3 coding sequence is TGTGCCAGCAGCCTCCGACCACAGGGGGCGACTGGGGCCAACGTCCTGACTTTC.